This TCR beta chain was sequenced in a study of blood T cells in healthy people across ages. Points from the study as a whole: Lack of knowledge of donor CMV status possibly confounded expanded clonotype changes. No conclusive comparison of naive versus antigen-experienced cells was possible with unsorted PBMCs.

In the case of this clonotype: Its antigen remains unknown.

Donors each provided approximately 9.6 milliliters of peripheral blood. Through a sample-barcoded 5' primer and a J-beta primer mix, a second PCR was run for roughly 7 to 12 cycles. Via MiXCR, TCRdb re-called the 5' RACE reads, giving one row per CDR3 protein. The table lists about 570,000 distinct CDR3 sequences, about 26% of them singletons. The sequenced material came from blood. This TCR was recovered from a woman in her 70s in good health.

Written as DNA, the CDR3 is TGTGCCAGCAGCTCCGTGAAGACCCAGTACTTC. It translates to CASSSVKTQYF. V usage is TRBV6-2 or TRBV6-3 and J usage is TRBJ2-5, with D unresolved. The germline CDR1 and CDR2 sequences are MNHEY and SVGEGT. The CDR3 has 11 residues. The V end was cut by 6 bases, the J end by 6 bases, with 8 bases between.